This T cell receptor beta chain was sequenced during a study of T cells in Graves' hyperthyroidism and ophthalmopathy. Study-wide findings and caveats: The model forecast ophthalmopathy, anticipating it by a median roughly 6.5 months before onset.

In patients aged 18 to 65, hyperthyroidism was newly diagnosed, with duration under 2 months. Exclusion followed for patients with uncontrolled infection, other autoimmune disease, pregnancy or lactation. In making diagnoses, clinical symptoms, serum thyroxine and TRAb, thyroid ultrasound and orbital computed tomography were all used. TCR beta CDR3 regions were amplified from RNA transcripts. A first-round RT-PCR of the TCR CDR3 used the HTBI primer set. TCRdb called the multiplex PCR reads again in MiXCR, with one record for every CDR3 protein. The sample shows around 380,000 distinct CDR3 sequences, approximately 13% of them seen only once. CDR3 length equals 15 residues. CDR1 is SGHAT and CDR2 is FQNNGV in the germline V gene. V dropped 5 bases and J dropped 4; count of bases not matched to a gene: 8. At least ten counts were recorded for this clonotype. Its antigen is unknown.

This sequence joins TRBV11-2 and TRBJ1-2; 9 bases map to TRBD1. This clonotype was sampled from a man in his thirties or forties with Graves' hyperthyroidism that later progressed to Graves' ophthalmopathy. Sequenced sample: blood. CDR3 coding DNA: TGTGCCAGCAGCCTAGGACAGGGGAGCGGCTATGGCTACACCTTC. This translates into CASSLGQGSGYGYTF.